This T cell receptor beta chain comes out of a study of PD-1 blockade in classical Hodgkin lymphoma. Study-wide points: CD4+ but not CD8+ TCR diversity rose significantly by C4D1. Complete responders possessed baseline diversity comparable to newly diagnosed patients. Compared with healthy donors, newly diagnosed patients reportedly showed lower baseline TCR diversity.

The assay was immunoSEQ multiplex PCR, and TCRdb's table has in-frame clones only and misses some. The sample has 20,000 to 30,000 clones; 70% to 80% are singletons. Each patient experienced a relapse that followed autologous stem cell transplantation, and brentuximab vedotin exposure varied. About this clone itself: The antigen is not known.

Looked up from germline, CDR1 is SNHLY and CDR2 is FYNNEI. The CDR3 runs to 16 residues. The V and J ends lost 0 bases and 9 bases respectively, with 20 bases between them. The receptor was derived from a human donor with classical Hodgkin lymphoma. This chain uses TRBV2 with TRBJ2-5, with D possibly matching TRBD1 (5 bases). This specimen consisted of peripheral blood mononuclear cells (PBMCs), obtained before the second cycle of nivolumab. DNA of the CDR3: TGTGCCAGCAGTGAAGCGCAGGGCTCTTACGAACTGCCCCAGTACTTC. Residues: CASSEAQGSYELPQYF. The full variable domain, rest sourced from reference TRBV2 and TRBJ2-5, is EPEVTQTPSHQVTQMGQEVILRCVPISNHLYFYWYRQILGQKVEFLVSFYNNEISEKSEIFDDQFSVERPDGSNFTLKIRSTKLEDSAMYFCASSEAQGSYELPQYFGPGTRLLVL.